This is a list of T cell receptor beta chains from one sample in a study of blood T cells in healthy people across ages. MiXCR, applied by TCRdb to the 5' RACE reads, yields one record per CDR3 protein. The sample has some 1 million distinct CDR3 sequences, 45% seen once. The material sequenced was blood. The origin of the receptors is a woman in her sixties or seventies in good health. Each CDR3 is given with its conserved first and last residue. Fields, in order: D gene, clone size, J gene, V gene, CDR3 DNA, CDR3 protein. A D gene is named only where the DNA matches it firmly. Size values are once, few and many counts, or a class for expanded clones, and some rows have none.

>-|-|TRBJ2-5|TRBV29-1
TGCAGCGTTGAAGTCGACCAAGAGACCCAGTACTTC
CSVEVDQETQYF
>-|few|TRBJ1-6|TRBV6-2/TRBV6-3
TGTGCCAGCAGATCCCGGACAGCCTTTAATTCACCCCTCCACTTT
CASRSRTAFNSPLHF
>TRBD1|-|TRBJ2-3|TRBV6-6
TGTGCCACCGGGACAGCTACGCAGTATTTT
CATGTATQYF
>-|few|TRBJ2-1|TRBV11-2
TGTGTCAGCAGCTTAGAGGGACTCATTAACAATGAGCAGTTCTTC
CVSSLEGLINNEQFF
>-|few|TRBJ2-4|TRBV6-1
TGTGCCAGCAGTGAAGGGGCCTTACAGCAGCCCAAAAACATTCAGTACTTC
CASSEGALQQPKNIQYF
>TRBD1|-|TRBJ1-5|TRBV20-1
TGCAGTGCTACTCCTTACGCCCAGGGGGGGAGCAATAAGCCCCAGCATTTT
CSATPYAQGGSNKPQHF
>-|-|TRBJ2-2|TRBV4-2
TGTGCCAGCAGCCACTCACAAGACACCGGGGAGCTGTTTTTT
CASSHSQDTGELFF
>-|-|TRBJ2-7|TRBV20-1
TGCAGTGCTAGAGTCCCCTATAAACGCGAGCAGTACTTC
CSARVPYKREQYF
>-|few|TRBJ1-6|TRBV20-1
TGCAGTGCTAGAGATGGGCAGAGTAATTCACCCCTCCACTTT
CSARDGQSNSPLHF
>-|-|TRBJ2-1|TRBV7-9
TGTGCCGGCAGCTCCACCGCCTCCTACAATGAGCAGTTCTTC
CAGSSTASYNEQFF
>-|-|TRBJ2-1|TRBV20-1
TGCAGTGCTACCACCGAACGGGGACATGAGCAGTTCTTC
CSATTERGHEQFF
>TRBD2|-|TRBJ2-1|TRBV5-1
TGCGCCAGCAGCTTGGACCTAGCGGGAGGGCCTCACCGAGAGTTCTTC
CASSLDLAGGPHREFF
>TRBD1|-|TRBJ2-5|TRBV3-1
TGTGCCAGCAGCCAAGCGGGACAGCAAGAGACCCAGTACTTC
CASSQAGQQETQYF
>-|-|TRBJ2-3|TRBV6-6
TGTGCCAGCAGTTACCGCTCAGTTGCAGATACGCAGTATTTT
CASSYRSVADTQYF
>-|-|TRBJ2-3|TRBV24-1
TGTGCCACCAGCCCACGGGGGCAACACACAGATACGCAGTATTTT
CATSPRGQHTDTQYF